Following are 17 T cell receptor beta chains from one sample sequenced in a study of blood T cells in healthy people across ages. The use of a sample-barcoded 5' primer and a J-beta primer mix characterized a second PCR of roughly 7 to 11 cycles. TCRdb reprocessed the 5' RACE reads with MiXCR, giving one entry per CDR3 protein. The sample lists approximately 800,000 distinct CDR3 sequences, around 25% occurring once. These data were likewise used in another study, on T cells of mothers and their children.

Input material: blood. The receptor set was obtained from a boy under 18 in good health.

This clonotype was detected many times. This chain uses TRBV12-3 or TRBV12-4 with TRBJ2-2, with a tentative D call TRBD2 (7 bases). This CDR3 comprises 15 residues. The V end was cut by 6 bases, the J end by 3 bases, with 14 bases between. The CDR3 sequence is CASRIRGADTGELFF. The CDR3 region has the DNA TGTGCCAGCAGGATCCGGGGGGCTGACACCGGGGAGCTGTTTTTT.

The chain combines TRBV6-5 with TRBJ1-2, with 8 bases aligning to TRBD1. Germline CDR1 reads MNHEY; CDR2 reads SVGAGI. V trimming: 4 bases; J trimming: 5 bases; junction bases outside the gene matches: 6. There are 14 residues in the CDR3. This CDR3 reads CASSSPDRAYGYTF. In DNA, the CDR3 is TGTGCCAGCAGTTCCCCGGACAGGGCGTATGGCTACACCTTC.

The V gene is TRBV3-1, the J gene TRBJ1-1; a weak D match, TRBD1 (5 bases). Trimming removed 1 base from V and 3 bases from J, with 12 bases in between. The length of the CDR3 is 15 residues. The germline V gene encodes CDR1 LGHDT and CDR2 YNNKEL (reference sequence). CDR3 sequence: CASSQVPGDHTEAFF. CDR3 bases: TGTGCCAGCAGCCAAGTGCCCGGGGACCACACTGAAGCTTTCTTT.

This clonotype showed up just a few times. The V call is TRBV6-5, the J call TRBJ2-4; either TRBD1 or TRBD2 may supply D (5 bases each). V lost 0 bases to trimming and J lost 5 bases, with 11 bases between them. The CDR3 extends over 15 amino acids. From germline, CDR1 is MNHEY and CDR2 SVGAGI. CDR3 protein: CASSYSNQGQNIQYF. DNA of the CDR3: TGTGCCAGCAGTTACTCGAACCAGGGACAAAACATTCAGTACTTC.

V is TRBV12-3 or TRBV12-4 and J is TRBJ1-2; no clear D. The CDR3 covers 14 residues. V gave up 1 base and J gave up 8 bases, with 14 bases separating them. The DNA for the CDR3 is TGTGCCAGCAGTTTAGAGGGCGGCCGGCGAGGCTACACCTTC. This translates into CASSLEGGRRGYTF.

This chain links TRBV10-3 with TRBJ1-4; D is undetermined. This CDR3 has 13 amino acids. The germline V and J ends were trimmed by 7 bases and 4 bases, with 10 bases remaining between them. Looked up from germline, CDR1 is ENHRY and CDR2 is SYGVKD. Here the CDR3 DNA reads TGTGCCATCACAAGCGCCCTTAATGAAAAACTGTTTTTT. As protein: CAITSALNEKLFF.

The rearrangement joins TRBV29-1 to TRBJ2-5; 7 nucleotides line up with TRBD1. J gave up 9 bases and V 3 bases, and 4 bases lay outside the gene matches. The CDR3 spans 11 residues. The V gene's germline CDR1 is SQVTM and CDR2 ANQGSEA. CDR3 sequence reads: CSVEAQGAQYF. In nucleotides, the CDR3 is TGCAGCGTTGAGGCCCAGGGGGCCCAGTACTTC.

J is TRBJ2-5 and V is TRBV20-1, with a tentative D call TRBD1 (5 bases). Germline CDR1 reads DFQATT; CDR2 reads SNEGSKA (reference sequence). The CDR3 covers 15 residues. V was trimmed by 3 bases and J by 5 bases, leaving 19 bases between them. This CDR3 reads CSASVPRVMWETQYF. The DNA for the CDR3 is TGCAGTGCTAGTGTCCCCAGGGTGATGTGGGAGACCCAGTACTTC.

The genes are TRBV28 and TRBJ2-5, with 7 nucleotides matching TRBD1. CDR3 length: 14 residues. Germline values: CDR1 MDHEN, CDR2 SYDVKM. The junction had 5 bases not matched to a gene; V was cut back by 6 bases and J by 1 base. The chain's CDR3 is CASRYTGVQETQYF. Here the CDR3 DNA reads TGTGCCAGCAGGTACACAGGGGTCCAAGAGACCCAGTACTTC.

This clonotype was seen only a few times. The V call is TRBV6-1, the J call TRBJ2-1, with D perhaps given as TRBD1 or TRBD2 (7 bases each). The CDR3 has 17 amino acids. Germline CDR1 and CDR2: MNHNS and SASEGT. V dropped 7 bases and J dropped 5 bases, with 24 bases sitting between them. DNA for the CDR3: TGTGCCAGCATCCCGAGACTTAGGCAGGGGGGGGACAATGAGCAGTTCTTC. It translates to CASIPRLRQGGDNEQFF.

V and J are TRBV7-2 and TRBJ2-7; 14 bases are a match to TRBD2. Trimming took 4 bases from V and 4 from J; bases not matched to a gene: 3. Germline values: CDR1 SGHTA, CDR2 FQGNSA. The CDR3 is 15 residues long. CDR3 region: CASSSGLAGVYEQYF. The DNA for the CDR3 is TGTGCCAGCAGCTCGGGACTAGCGGGGGTGTACGAGCAGTACTTC.

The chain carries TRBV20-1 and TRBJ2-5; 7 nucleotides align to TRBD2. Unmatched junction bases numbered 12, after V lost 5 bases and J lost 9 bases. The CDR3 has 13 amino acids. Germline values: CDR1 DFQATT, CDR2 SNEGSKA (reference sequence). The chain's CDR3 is CSAPLAAERAQYF. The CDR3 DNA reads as TGCAGTGCTCCTCTAGCGGCCGAAAGGGCCCAGTACTTC.

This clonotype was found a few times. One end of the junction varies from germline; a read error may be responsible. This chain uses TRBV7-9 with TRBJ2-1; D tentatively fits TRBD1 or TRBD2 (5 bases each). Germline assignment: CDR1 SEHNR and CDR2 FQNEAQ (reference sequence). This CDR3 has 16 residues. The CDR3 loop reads CTSAGLQTRQIYEQFF. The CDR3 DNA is TGTACCAGCGCGGGTCTACAAACGCGACAGATCTATGAGCAGTTCTTC.

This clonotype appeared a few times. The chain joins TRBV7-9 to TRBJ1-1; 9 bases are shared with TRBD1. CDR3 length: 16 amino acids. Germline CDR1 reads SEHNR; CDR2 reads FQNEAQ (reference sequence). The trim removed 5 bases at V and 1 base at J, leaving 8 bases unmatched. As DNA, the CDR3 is TGTGCCAGCAGCACCGCGGACAGGGGATGGAACACTGAAGCTTTCTTT. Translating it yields CASSTADRGWNTEAFF.

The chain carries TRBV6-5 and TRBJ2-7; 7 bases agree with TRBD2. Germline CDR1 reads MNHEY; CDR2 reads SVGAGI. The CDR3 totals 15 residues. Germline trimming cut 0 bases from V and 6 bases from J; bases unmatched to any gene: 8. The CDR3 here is CASSYSSSGVLEQYF. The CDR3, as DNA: TGTGCCAGCAGTTACTCGTCCAGCGGGGTTCTCGAGCAGTACTTC.

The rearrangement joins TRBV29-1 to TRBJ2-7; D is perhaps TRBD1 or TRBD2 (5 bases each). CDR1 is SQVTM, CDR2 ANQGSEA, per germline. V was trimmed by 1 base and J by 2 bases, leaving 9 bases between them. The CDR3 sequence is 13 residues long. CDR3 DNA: TGCAGCGTTGAAGGAGGGGCGCCCTACGAGCAGTACTTC. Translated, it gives CSVEGGAPYEQYF.

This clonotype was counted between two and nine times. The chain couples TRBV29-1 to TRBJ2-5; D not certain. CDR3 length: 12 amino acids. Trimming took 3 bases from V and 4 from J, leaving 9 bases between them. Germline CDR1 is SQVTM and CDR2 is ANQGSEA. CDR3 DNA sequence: TGCAGCGTTGAGGTACCCCTAGAGACCCAGTACTTC. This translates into CSVEVPLETQYF.